This T cell receptor (beta chain) was recorded in a study of circulating CD8 cells and anti-PD-1 response in melanoma. Germline V gene data show CDR1 as MDHEN and CDR2 as SYDVKM. The CDR3 has 15 amino acids. V was cut by 4 bases and J by 6 bases, with 19 bases left in between. In its sample, this clonotype ranks as medium-sized. From live CD3+CD8+TCRalphabeta+ cells, four PD-1 and/or TIGIT subsets were sorted. Each library started from approximately 15 ng of total RNA using the QIAseq Immune Repertoire TCR panel. TCRdb called the reads again in MiXCR, with one record for every CDR3 protein. Of over 1,500 distinct CDR3 sequences listed, 7.4% are singletons.

The sequence came from a human donor with melanoma. This chain connects TRBV28 to TRBJ2-7, with D tentatively TRBD2 (7 bases). This specimen was CD8+ T cells from PBMCs, taken at baseline or after one month of anti-PD-1 therapy (not recorded which). CDR3 nucleotide sequence: TGTGCCAGCAGTTCCCAGCACGAGGGAGGGGGCGAGCAGTACTTC. It translates to CASSSQHEGGGEQYF.